The entry below describes one T cell receptor (beta chain). Its matching antigen is unknown. The same CDR3 can be traced to other DNA sequences in this sample. The data were obtained in a study of shared clonotypes between healthy human individuals. Profiling relied on immunoSEQ multiplex PCR, and the TCRdb table lists in-frame clones only, not all of them. The sample contains about 680,000 clones, 92% of which appear only once. CD8 cells classed as naive were CD45RO-negative and positively selected for CCR7, excluding terminally differentiated effector memory CD45RA+ cells. Germline loops: CDR1 SEHNR, CDR2 FQNEAQ (reference sequence). V lost 2 bases and J lost 4, with 6 bases in between. CDR3 length equals 13 residues. Study-level findings and limits: Naive subsets generally had larger estimated richness than memory subsets.

This sequence joins TRBV7-9 and TRBJ2-1; the D gene is possibly TRBD2 (5 bases). This TCR was recovered from a man aged 30 to 45 in good health. The sample was naive CD8+ T cells sorted from blood. The CDR3 protein is CASSLRGYNEQFF. The DNA for the CDR3 is TGTGCCAGCAGCTTACGGGGTTACAATGAGCAGTTCTTC.